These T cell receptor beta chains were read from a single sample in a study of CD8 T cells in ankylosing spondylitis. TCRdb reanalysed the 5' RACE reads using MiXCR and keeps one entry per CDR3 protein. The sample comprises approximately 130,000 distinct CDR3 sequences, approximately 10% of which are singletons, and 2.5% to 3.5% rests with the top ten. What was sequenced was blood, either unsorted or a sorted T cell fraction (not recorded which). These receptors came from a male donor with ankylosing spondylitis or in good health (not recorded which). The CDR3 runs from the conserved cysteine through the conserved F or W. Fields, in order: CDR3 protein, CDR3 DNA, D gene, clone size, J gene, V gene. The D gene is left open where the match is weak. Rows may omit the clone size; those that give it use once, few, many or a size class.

CDR3: CASTPGLAYNEQFF; DNA: TGTGCCAGCACTCCAGGACTAGCGTACAATGAGCAGTTCTTC; D: TRBD2; size: many; J: TRBJ2-1; V: TRBV7-2
CDR3: CASSGTNYNEQFF; DNA: TGTGCCAGCAGCGGGACAAACTACAATGAGCAGTTCTTC; D: NA; size: many; J: TRBJ2-1; V: TRBV7-2
CDR3: CASSQGGTSGSRTYEQYF; DNA: TGCGCCAGCAGCCAAGGAGGGACTAGCGGGAGTCGGACCTACGAGCAGTACTTC; D: TRBD2; size: NA; J: TRBJ2-7; V: TRBV4-1
CDR3: CASSPEPLAKNIQYF; DNA: TGCGCCAGCAGCCCCGAACCGCTAGCCAAAAACATTCAGTACTTC; D: NA; size: many; J: TRBJ2-4; V: TRBV5-1
CDR3: CASSGRWNTGELFF; DNA: TGTGCCAGCAGTGGGAGGTGGAACACCGGGGAGCTGTTTTTT; D: NA; size: few; J: TRBJ2-2; V: TRBV6-1
CDR3: CASSLSAGEGDTQYF; DNA: TGTGCCAGCAGCTTGTCGGCAGGGGAGGGAGATACGCAGTATTTT; D: NA; size: few; J: TRBJ2-3; V: TRBV5-6
CDR3: CSAPARLYSTDTQYF; DNA: TGCAGTGCCCCGGCGAGGCTTTACAGCACAGATACGCAGTATTTT; D: NA; size: many; J: TRBJ2-3; V: TRBV20-1
CDR3: CASSTNGRGFSGELFF; DNA: TGTGCCAGCAGTACAAACGGGAGGGGGTTTTCCGGGGAGCTGTTTTTT; D: TRBD2; size: NA; J: TRBJ2-2; V: TRBV9
CDR3: CSASQNSQYF; DNA: TGCAGTGCTAGTCAAAACAGTCAGTACTTC; D: NA; size: NA; J: TRBJ2-4; V: TRBV20-1
CDR3: CSASKTQDRGRGQFF; DNA: TGCAGTGCTAGTAAAACCCAGGACAGAGGGAGAGGTCAGTTCTTC; D: NA; size: many; J: TRBJ2-1; V: TRBV20-1
CDR3: CSATSGRAPYEQYF; DNA: TGCAGTGCCACGAGCGGGAGGGCCCCCTACGAGCAGTACTTC; D: TRBD2; size: many; J: TRBJ2-7; V: TRBV20-1
CDR3: CASSLGLEGPENEQFF; DNA: TGTGCCAGCAGTTTAGGGCTAGAGGGACCTGAGAATGAGCAGTTCTTC; D: NA; size: many; J: TRBJ2-1; V: TRBV12-3/TRBV12-4
CDR3: CASSPSVWPNYGYTF; DNA: TGTGCCAGCAGTCCCTCGGTCTGGCCTAACTATGGCTACACCTTC; D: NA; size: many; J: TRBJ1-2; V: TRBV6-5
CDR3: CASSFTGQGTGELFF; DNA: TGTGCCAGCAGCTTCACGGGACAGGGAACCGGGGAGCTGTTTTTT; D: TRBD1; size: many; J: TRBJ2-2; V: TRBV7-8
CDR3: CASSPRRGTRYEQYF; DNA: TGTGCCAGCAGTCCCCGTCGGGGGACCAGGTACGAGCAGTACTTC; D: NA; size: NA; J: TRBJ2-7; V: TRBV7-6
CDR3: CASCFGGRAYEQYF; DNA: TGTGCCAGCTGTTTTGGCGGGAGGGCCTACGAGCAGTACTTC; D: TRBD2; size: NA; J: TRBJ2-7; V: TRBV12-3/TRBV12-4
CDR3: CSASILAEQFF; DNA: TGCAGTGCTAGTATACTAGCGGAGCAGTTCTTC; D: TRBD2; size: many; J: TRBJ2-1; V: TRBV20-1
CDR3: CSARATAAPDNQETQYF; DNA: TGCAGTGCTAGAGCGACAGCGGCCCCGGATAACCAAGAGACCCAGTACTTC; D: NA; size: many; J: TRBJ2-5; V: TRBV20-1
CDR3: CSARDFLRAIGEQFF; DNA: TGCAGTGCTAGAGACTTCCTTCGTGCGATCGGTGAGCAGTTCTTC; D: NA; size: NA; J: TRBJ2-1; V: TRBV20-1
CDR3: CASSLRPGPSYEQYF; DNA: TGCGCCAGCAGCTTAAGACCGGGACCCTCCTACGAGCAGTACTTC; D: NA; size: many; J: TRBJ2-7; V: TRBV5-1
CDR3: CASSFSATGNTIYF; DNA: TGTGCCAGCAGTTTTTCGGCAACGGGGAACACCATATATTTT; D: NA; size: many; J: TRBJ1-3; V: TRBV12-3/TRBV12-4
CDR3: CASSAPTRDGGANVLTF; DNA: TGTGCCAGCAGCGCGCCCACAAGGGACGGGGGGGCCAACGTCCTGACTTTC; D: NA; size: few; J: TRBJ2-6; V: TRBV5-6
CDR3: CSVGLGGNYGYTF; DNA: TGCAGCGTTGGACTCGGTGGCAACTATGGCTACACCTTC; D: NA; size: many; J: TRBJ1-2; V: TRBV29-1
CDR3: CASSPGRLLGYTF; DNA: TGTGCCAGCAGTCCAGGGAGATTGTTAGGCTACACCTTC; D: NA; size: many; J: TRBJ1-2; V: TRBV27
CDR3: CSVRENTEAFF; DNA: TGCAGCGTGAGAGAGAACACTGAAGCTTTCTTT; D: NA; size: NA; J: TRBJ1-1; V: TRBV29-1
CDR3: CSARDQRGGNTEAFF; DNA: TGCAGTGCTAGAGATCAGAGGGGGGGGAACACTGAAGCTTTCTTT; D: NA; size: many; J: TRBJ1-1; V: TRBV20-1
CDR3: CSARDFASGIGEQFF; DNA: TGCAGTGCTAGAGATTTCGCTAGCGGGATAGGTGAGCAGTTCTTC; D: TRBD2; size: few; J: TRBJ2-1; V: TRBV20-1
CDR3: CASSLDGSPLSYEQYF; DNA: TGTGCCAGCAGTTTAGACGGGAGCCCCCTCTCCTACGAGCAGTACTTC; D: NA; size: few; J: TRBJ2-7; V: TRBV27
CDR3: CASSLGLAGGAGELFF; DNA: TGTGCCAGCAGTTTGGGACTAGCGGGAGGGGCCGGGGAGCTGTTTTTT; D: TRBD2; size: NA; J: TRBJ2-2; V: TRBV12-5
CDR3: CSVEWGGAFF; DNA: TGCAGCGTTGAGTGGGGGGGAGCTTTCTTT; D: NA; size: many; J: TRBJ1-1; V: TRBV29-1
CDR3: CASSYRLRRPSSSDTQYF; DNA: TGTGCCAGCAGTTACCGCCTCCGCCGCCCATCTTCCTCCGATACGCAGTATTTT; D: NA; size: many; J: TRBJ2-3; V: TRBV6-5
CDR3: CSANRVGGTDTQYF; DNA: TGCAGTGCTAACAGGGTGGGAGGGACAGATACGCAGTATTTT; D: NA; size: many; J: TRBJ2-3; V: TRBV20-1
CDR3: CAWSVQTGLYGYTF; DNA: TGTGCCTGGAGTGTACAGACAGGCCTCTATGGCTACACCTTC; D: NA; size: many; J: TRBJ1-2; V: TRBV30
CDR3: CASSLAGGGYEQYF; DNA: TGTGCCAGCAGCTTAGCGGGAGGGGGTTACGAGCAGTACTTC; D: NA; size: NA; J: TRBJ2-7; V: TRBV7-2
CDR3: CSFQGAGGSHYNEQFF; DNA: TGCAGTTTCCAGGGGGCGGGAGGGTCCCACTACAATGAGCAGTTCTTC; D: NA; size: many; J: TRBJ2-1; V: TRBV20-1
CDR3: CASRLADNQPQHF; DNA: TGTGCCAGCCGTCTAGCCGACAATCAGCCCCAGCATTTT; D: NA; size: NA; J: TRBJ1-5; V: TRBV12-3/TRBV12-4
CDR3: CASSFSVEAQYF; DNA: TGTGCCAGCAGCTTTTCTGTTGAAGCCCAGTACTTC; D: NA; size: many; J: TRBJ2-5; V: TRBV7-2
CDR3: CASSFRGGSYEQYF; DNA: TGTGCCAGCAGCTTCAGGGGCGGCTCCTACGAGCAGTACTTC; D: NA; size: NA; J: TRBJ2-7; V: TRBV7-9
CDR3: CASSLFLSGGRNEQFF; DNA: TGTGCCAGCAGTTTATTTTTGTCGGGAGGTAGGAATGAGCAGTTCTTC; D: TRBD2; size: many; J: TRBJ2-1; V: TRBV12-3/TRBV12-4
CDR3: CASSSGQGVSYEQYF; DNA: TGTGCCAGCAGCTCGGGACAGGGGGTCTCCTACGAGCAGTACTTC; D: TRBD1; size: many; J: TRBJ2-7; V: TRBV6-2/TRBV6-3
CDR3: CASSFKGTETQYF; DNA: TGTGCCAGCAGCTTTAAGGGGACGGAGACCCAGTACTTC; D: NA; size: many; J: TRBJ2-5; V: TRBV7-2
CDR3: CASSLQGPSTEAFF; DNA: TGTGCCAGCAGCTTACAAGGGCCGAGCACTGAAGCTTTCTTT; D: NA; size: many; J: TRBJ1-1; V: TRBV5-6
CDR3: CSAREGGPAGELFF; DNA: TGCAGTGCTAGGGAGGGAGGGCCCGCCGGGGAGCTGTTTTTT; D: TRBD2; size: many; J: TRBJ2-2; V: TRBV20-1
CDR3: CASSLWSTTYEQYF; DNA: TGCGCCAGCAGCTTGTGGTCCACTACCTACGAGCAGTACTTC; D: NA; size: many; J: TRBJ2-7; V: TRBV5-1
CDR3: CASSPQYGGASSEQYF; DNA: TGTGCCAGCAGCCCACAGTATGGGGGCGCCTCCTCCGAGCAGTACTTC; D: NA; size: few; J: TRBJ2-7; V: TRBV7-2
CDR3: CASSLPLAAYNEQFF; DNA: TGTGCCAGCAGTCTCCCCCTAGCGGCTTACAATGAGCAGTTCTTC; D: TRBD2; size: NA; J: TRBJ2-1; V: TRBV12-3/TRBV12-4
CDR3: CASSRPGGQADTQYF; DNA: TGTGCCAGCAGTCGTCCGGGGGGTCAGGCAGATACGCAGTATTTT; D: TRBD2; size: many; J: TRBJ2-3; V: TRBV7-9
CDR3: CASSYSAGRLANTEAFF; DNA: TGTGCCAGCAGTTATTCGGCGGGGAGGTTAGCGAACACTGAAGCTTTCTTT; D: NA; size: NA; J: TRBJ1-1; V: TRBV6-2/TRBV6-3
CDR3: CSVDRDYEQFF; DNA: TGCAGCGTTGACAGGGACTATGAGCAGTTCTTC; D: NA; size: NA; J: TRBJ2-1; V: TRBV29-1
CDR3: CASSASGSSGNTIYF; DNA: TGTGCCAGCAGCGCCTCGGGATCATCGGGAAACACCATATATTTT; D: NA; size: NA; J: TRBJ1-3; V: TRBV9
CDR3: CASRIGQGGTGELFF; DNA: TGTGCCAGCAGGATAGGACAGGGGGGAACCGGGGAGCTGTTTTTT; D: TRBD1; size: NA; J: TRBJ2-2; V: TRBV12-3/TRBV12-4